These T cell receptor beta chains were read from a single sample in a study of T cell responses to AZD1222 COVID-19 vaccine. The protocol was immunoSEQ multiplex PCR, while the TCRdb copy is restricted to in-frame clones and leaves out a portion. The repertoire holds nearly 200,000 clones, with approximately 93% as singletons. Sample: peripheral blood, taken 28 days after the second AZD1222 dose. The source of these receptors is an adult who received the AZD1222 COVID-19 vaccine. Both conserved end residues are part of each CDR3. The D gene is left open where the match is weak. Rows may omit the clone size; those that give it use once, few, many or a size class.

clone_size j_call d_call v_call cdr3_aa cdr3_nt
- TRBJ1-2 - TRBV20-1 CSASGGVGYGYTF TGCAGTGCTAGTGGTGGGGTTGGCTATGGCTACACCTTC
- TRBJ1-5 - TRBV5-8 CASSLGGQGLQPQHF TGTGCCAGCAGCTTGGGAGGTCAGGGGCTTCAGCCCCAGCATTTT
- TRBJ1-2 - TRBV3-1/TRBV3-2 CASSSKGGNDYGYTF TGTGCCAGCAGCTCCAAGGGCGGTAATGACTATGGCTACACCTTC
- TRBJ2-5 TRBD2 TRBV24-1 CATSVGTIRGETQYF TGTGCCACCAGTGTTGGGACTATTAGAGGGGAGACCCAGTACTTC
- TRBJ2-3 - TRBV7-9 CASSLTASTDTQYF TGTGCCAGCAGCTTAACCGCTAGCACAGATACGCAGTATTTT
- TRBJ1-2 TRBD1 TRBV24-1 CATSPSGTGKARYGYTF TGTGCCACCAGCCCCTCCGGGACAGGGAAGGCCCGCTATGGCTACACCTTC
- TRBJ2-7 - TRBV7-6 CASSLMGTTSSYEQYF TGTGCCAGCAGCTTGATGGGTACTACTAGCTCCTACGAGCAGTACTTC
- TRBJ2-5 - TRBV5-8 CASSPLGGVRETQYF TGTGCCAGCAGCCCCCTCGGCGGGGTCAGGGAGACCCAGTACTTC
once TRBJ2-5 - TRBV3-1/TRBV3-2 CASSLNQETQYF TGTGCCAGCAGCCTAAACCAAGAGACCCAGTACTTC
- TRBJ2-2 TRBD1 TRBV28 CASSSPGTGVTGELFF TGTGCCAGCAGTTCGCCAGGGACAGGGGTCACCGGGGAGCTGTTTTTT
- TRBJ2-5 - TRBV7-9 CASSPQETQYF TGTGCCAGCAGTCCTCAAGAGACCCAGTACTTC
- TRBJ2-1 - TRBV27 CASSLWGEPYNEQFF TGTGCCAGCAGTTTGTGGGGAGAACCCTACAATGAGCAGTTCTTC
- TRBJ1-2 - TRBV4-2 CASSPRTDNYGYTF TGTGCCAGCAGCCCCAGGACGGATAACTATGGCTACACCTTC
once TRBJ2-1 - TRBV7-3 CASSLGPGGNEQFF TGTGCCAGCAGCTTAGGCCCTGGAGGGAATGAGCAGTTCTTC
once TRBJ2-2 - TRBV5-6 CASQWGPGTGELFF TGTGCCAGCCAGTGGGGGCCGGGGACCGGGGAGCTGTTTTTT
- TRBJ2-2 TRBD1 TRBV3-1/TRBV3-2 CASSRTGIDTGELFF TGTGCCAGCAGCCGGACAGGGATCGACACCGGGGAGCTGTTTTTT
- TRBJ1-2 - TRBV7-9 CASSPSWDYGYTF TGTGCCAGCAGCCCGTCTTGGGACTATGGCTACACCTTC
- TRBJ1-1 - TRBV19 CASSVQENTEAFF TGTGCCAGTAGTGTGCAGGAGAACACTGAAGCTTTCTTT
- TRBJ1-2 - TRBV6-5 CASSYSGQPNYGYTF TGTGCCAGCAGTTACTCCGGACAGCCCAACTATGGCTACACCTTC
few TRBJ1-1 - TRBV5-1 CASSRIAGTEAFF TGCGCCAGCAGCCGGATCGCAGGCACTGAAGCTTTCTTT
- TRBJ1-2 - TRBV18 CASSPPVSHQYGYTF TGTGCCAGCTCACCACCGGTCAGCCACCAGTATGGCTACACCTTC
- TRBJ2-5 TRBD2 TRBV7-9 CASSPLPGRGQETQYF TGTGCCAGCAGCCCCCTCCCCGGGCGGGGGCAAGAGACCCAGTACTTC
- TRBJ1-2 TRBD1 TRBV28 CASRSGTGAWDGYTF TGTGCCAGCAGATCCGGGACAGGGGCCTGGGATGGCTACACCTTC
- TRBJ2-3 - TRBV19 CASSIYLTLTGGTDTQYF TGTGCCAGTAGTATTTACCTAACCCTCACGGGGGGCACAGATACGCAGTATTTT
- TRBJ1-5 - TRBV7-9 CATSATGPPNQPQHF TGTGCCACAAGCGCGACGGGGCCACCCAATCAGCCCCAGCATTTT
- TRBJ1-5 - TRBV27 CASSLGVRQPQHF TGTGCCAGCAGCCTAGGGGTAAGGCAGCCCCAGCATTTT
- TRBJ1-3 - TRBV27 CASSFQGAGNTIYF TGTGCCAGCAGTTTCCAGGGTGCAGGAAACACCATATATTTT
- TRBJ1-3 - TRBV29-1 CSVVSGNTIYF TGCAGCGTTGTATCGGGAAACACCATATATTTT
- TRBJ2-3 TRBD1 TRBV9 CASSVGEGAVDTQYF TGTGCCAGCAGCGTAGGAGAGGGGGCCGTTGATACGCAGTATTTT
- TRBJ2-5 TRBD2 TRBV7-3 CASSLNSAGGQETQYF TGTGCCAGCAGCTTAAACTCGGCGGGGGGACAAGAGACCCAGTACTTC
- TRBJ2-1 TRBD1 TRBV6-5 CASSPAGGAYNEQFF TGTGCCAGCAGCCCCGCAGGGGGCGCTTACAATGAGCAGTTCTTC
few TRBJ2-1 - TRBV10-3 CAISETGSSYNEQFF TGTGCCATCAGTGAGACGGGGAGCTCCTACAATGAGCAGTTCTTC
- TRBJ2-7 TRBD1 TRBV10-3 CAIGTGYEQYF TGTGCCATCGGGACAGGCTACGAGCAGTACTTC
- TRBJ1-4 TRBD1 TRBV10-3 CATNPGQGNEKLFF TGTGCCACCAACCCGGGACAGGGGAATGAAAAACTGTTTTTT
- TRBJ1-4 - TRBV18 CASSPLALYPTNEKLFF TGTGCCAGCTCACCTCTGGCCCTTTACCCAACTAATGAAAAACTGTTTTTT
- TRBJ1-1 - TRBV6-6 CASRPTEAFF TGTGCCAGCAGACCCACTGAAGCTTTCTTT
once TRBJ1-2 - TRBV6-5 CASRHQAPYGYTF TGTGCCAGCAGACACCAGGCACCGTATGGCTACACCTTC
- TRBJ1-5 - TRBV4-1 CASSQDSDQPQHF TGCGCCAGCAGCCAAGATTCGGATCAGCCCCAGCATTTT
- TRBJ2-7 TRBD2 TRBV7-9 CASSPPPGLVYEQYF TGTGCCAGCAGCCCACCCCCGGGACTAGTCTACGAGCAGTACTTC
- TRBJ2-2 TRBD2 TRBV4-2 CASSHYSGGANTGELFF TGTGCCAGCAGCCATTATAGCGGGGGGGCGAACACCGGGGAGCTGTTTTTT
- TRBJ1-1 - TRBV19 CASSIDLRRNTEAFF TGTGCCAGTAGTATAGATCTGAGGAGAAACACTGAAGCTTTCTTT
- TRBJ1-1 - TRBV24-1 CATSDQRADSTEAFF TGTGCCACCAGTGATCAAAGGGCGGATAGTACTGAAGCTTTCTTT
- TRBJ2-7 - TRBV5-4 CASSLNRRDSHSREQYF TGTGCCAGCAGCCTGAACAGGAGGGACAGTCATTCAAGGGAGCAGTACTTC
- TRBJ2-3 - TRBV3-1/TRBV3-2 CASSQEGLSGRDTQYF TGTGCCAGCAGCCAAGAGGGCCTCTCCGGGCGAGATACGCAGTATTTT
- TRBJ2-3 - TRBV7-9 CASLPGATDTQYF TGTGCCAGCTTACCGGGCGCCACAGATACGCAGTATTTT
- TRBJ2-3 - TRBV7-3 CASSRGGLMDTQYF TGTGCCAGCAGCCGCGGGGGCCTTATGGATACGCAGTATTTT
- TRBJ2-1 - TRBV4-1 CASSLRTSSSYNEQFF TGCGCCAGCAGCTTGAGGACTTCTTCCTCCTACAATGAGCAGTTCTTC
- TRBJ1-4 TRBD1 TRBV18 CASSPPQGEKLFF TGTGCCAGCTCACCACCACAGGGGGAAAAACTGTTTTTT
- TRBJ1-5 - TRBV7-8 CASSLVSARSNQPQHF TGTGCCAGCAGCTTAGTATCGGCCAGGAGCAATCAGCCCCAGCATTTT
few TRBJ1-3 - TRBV3-1/TRBV3-2 CASSHYSGNTIYF TGTGCCAGCAGCCACTACTCTGGAAACACCATATATTTT
- TRBJ1-2 TRBD1 TRBV27 CASRTGVGGYTF TGTGCCAGCAGGACAGGGGTGGGTGGCTACACCTTC
- TRBJ1-2 TRBD1 TRBV7-9 CASSLFGQGIDGYTF TGTGCCAGCAGCTTATTCGGACAGGGGATTGATGGCTACACCTTC